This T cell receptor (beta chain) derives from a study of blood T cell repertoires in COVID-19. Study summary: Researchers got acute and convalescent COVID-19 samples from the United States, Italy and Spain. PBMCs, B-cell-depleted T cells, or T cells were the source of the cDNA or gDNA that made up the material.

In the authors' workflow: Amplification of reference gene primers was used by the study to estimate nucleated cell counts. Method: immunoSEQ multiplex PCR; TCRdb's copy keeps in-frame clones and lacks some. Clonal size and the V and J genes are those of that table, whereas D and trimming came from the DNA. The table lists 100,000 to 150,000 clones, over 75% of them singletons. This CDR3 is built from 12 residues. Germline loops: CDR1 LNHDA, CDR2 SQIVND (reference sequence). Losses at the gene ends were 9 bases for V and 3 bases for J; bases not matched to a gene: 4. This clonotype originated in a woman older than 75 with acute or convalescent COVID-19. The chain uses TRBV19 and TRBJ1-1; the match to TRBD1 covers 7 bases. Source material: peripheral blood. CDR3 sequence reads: CASRDRDTEAFF. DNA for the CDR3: TGTGCCAGCCGGGACAGAGACACTGAAGCTTTCTTT.